The T cell receptor beta chain under discussion was sequenced for a study of T-cell reconstitution after alpha-beta-depleted transplantation in children. CDR3 length: 15 residues. Germline CDR1 is SGHTA and CDR2 is FQGTGA. Trimming at V came to 3 bases and at J to 3 bases, leaving 4 bases not matched to a gene. This clonotype was detected ten times or more. As yet, its antigen is unknown. The authors prepared the TCRbeta library with unique molecular identifiers. TCRdb re-derived calls from the PCR reads in MiXCR, one entry per CDR3 protein. The sample carries about 160,000 distinct CDR3 sequences, approximately 10% recorded once. Study-wide results and limits: Day-60 TCRbeta diversity that was high in some patients was derived from surviving recipient T cells and thymic progenitors.

This specimen consisted of PBMCs, obtained before TCRalphabeta/CD19-depleted stem cell transplant. The chain employs TRBV7-3 and TRBJ2-2, with 7 bases lining up with TRBD2. The sequence was obtained from a boy younger than 10 with acute myeloid leukemia, due to receive a stem cell transplant. The CDR3 spells CASSLEGGDTGELFF. CDR3 DNA: TGTGCCAGCAGCTTGGAGGGAGGGGACACCGGGGAGCTGTTTTTT. Supplemented by reference TRBV7-3 and TRBJ2-2, the full variable domain reads GAGVSQTPSNKVTEKGKYVELRCDPISGHTALYWYRQSLGQGPEFLIYFQGTGAADDSGLPNDRFFAVRPEGSVSTLKIQRTERGDSAVYLCASSLEGGDTGELFFGEGSRLTVL.